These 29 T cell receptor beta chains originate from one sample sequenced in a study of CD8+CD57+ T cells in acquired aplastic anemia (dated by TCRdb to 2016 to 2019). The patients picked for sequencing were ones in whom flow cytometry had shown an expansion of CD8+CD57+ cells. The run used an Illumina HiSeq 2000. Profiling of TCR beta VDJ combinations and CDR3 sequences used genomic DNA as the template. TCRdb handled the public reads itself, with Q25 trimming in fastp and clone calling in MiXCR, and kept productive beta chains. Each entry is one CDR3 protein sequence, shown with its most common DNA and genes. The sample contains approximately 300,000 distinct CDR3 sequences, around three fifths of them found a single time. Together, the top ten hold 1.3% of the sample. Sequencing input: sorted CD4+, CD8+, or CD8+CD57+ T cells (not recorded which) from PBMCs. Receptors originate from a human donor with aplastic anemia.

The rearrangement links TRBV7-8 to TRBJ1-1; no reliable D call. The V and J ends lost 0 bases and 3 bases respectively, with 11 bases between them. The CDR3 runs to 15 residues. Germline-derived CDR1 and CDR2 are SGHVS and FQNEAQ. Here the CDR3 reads CASSLAGIRDTEAFF. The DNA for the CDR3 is TGTGCCAGCAGCTTAGCAGGGATTAGGGACACTGAAGCTTTCTTT. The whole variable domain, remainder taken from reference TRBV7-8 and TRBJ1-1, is GAGVSQSPRYKVAKRGQDVALRCDPISGHVSLFWYQQALGQGPEFLTYFQNEAQLDKSGLPSDRFFAERPEGSVSTLKIQRTQQEDSAVYLCASSLAGIRDTEAFFGQGTRLTVV.

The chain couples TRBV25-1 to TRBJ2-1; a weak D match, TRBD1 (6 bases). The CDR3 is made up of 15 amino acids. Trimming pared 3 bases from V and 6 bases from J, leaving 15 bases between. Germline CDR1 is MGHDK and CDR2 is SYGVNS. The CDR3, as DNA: TGTGCCAGCAGTGATCGTAGGGGGACCCTCAATGAGCAGTTCTTC. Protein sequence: CASSDRRGTLNEQFF.

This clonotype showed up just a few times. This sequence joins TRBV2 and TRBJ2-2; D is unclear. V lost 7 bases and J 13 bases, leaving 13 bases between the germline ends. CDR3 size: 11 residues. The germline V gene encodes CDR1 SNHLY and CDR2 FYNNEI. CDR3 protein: CASTREAGLFF. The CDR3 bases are TGTGCCAGCACGAGAGAGGCTGGGCTGTTTTTT.

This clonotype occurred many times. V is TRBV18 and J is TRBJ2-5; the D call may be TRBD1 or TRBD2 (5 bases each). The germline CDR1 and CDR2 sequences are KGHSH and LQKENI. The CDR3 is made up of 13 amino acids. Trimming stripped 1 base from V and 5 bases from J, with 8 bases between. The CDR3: CASSPQEGETQYF. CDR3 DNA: TGTGCCAGCTCACCACAAGAGGGGGAGACCCAGTACTTC.

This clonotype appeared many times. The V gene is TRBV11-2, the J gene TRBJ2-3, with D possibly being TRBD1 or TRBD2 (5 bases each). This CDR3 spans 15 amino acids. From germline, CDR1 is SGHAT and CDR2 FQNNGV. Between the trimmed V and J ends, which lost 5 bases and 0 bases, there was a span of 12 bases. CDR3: CASSRLWGSTDTQYF. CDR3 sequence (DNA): TGTGCCAGCAGCCGGCTATGGGGGAGCACAGATACGCAGTATTTT.

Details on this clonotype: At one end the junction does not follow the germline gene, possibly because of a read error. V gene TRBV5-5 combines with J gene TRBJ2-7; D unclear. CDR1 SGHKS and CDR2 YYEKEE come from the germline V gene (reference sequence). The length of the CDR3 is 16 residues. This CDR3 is CASSLALPPYAYEQYF. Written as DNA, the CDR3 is TGCGCCAGCAGCTTGGCCCTGCCACCCTATGCCTACGAGCAGTACTTC.

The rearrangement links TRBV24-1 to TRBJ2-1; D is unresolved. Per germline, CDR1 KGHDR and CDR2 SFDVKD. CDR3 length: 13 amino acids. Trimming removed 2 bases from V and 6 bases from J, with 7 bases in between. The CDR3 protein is CATSDWTRNEQFF. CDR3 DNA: TGTGCCACCAGTGATTGGACCCGCAATGAGCAGTTCTTC.

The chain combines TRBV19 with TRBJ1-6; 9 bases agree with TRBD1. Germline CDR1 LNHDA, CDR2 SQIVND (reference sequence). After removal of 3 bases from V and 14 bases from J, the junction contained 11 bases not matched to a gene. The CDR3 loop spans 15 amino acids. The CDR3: CASSIEGQGWSSLHF. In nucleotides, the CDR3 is TGTGCCAGTAGTATCGAGGGACAGGGCTGGTCATCCCTCCACTTT.

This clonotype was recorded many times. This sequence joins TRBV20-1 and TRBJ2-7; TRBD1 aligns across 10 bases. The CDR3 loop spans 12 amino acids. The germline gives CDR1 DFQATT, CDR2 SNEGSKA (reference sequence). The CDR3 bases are TGCAGCGCCCGACAGGGGGCTTACGAGCAGTACTTC. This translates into CSARQGAYEQYF.

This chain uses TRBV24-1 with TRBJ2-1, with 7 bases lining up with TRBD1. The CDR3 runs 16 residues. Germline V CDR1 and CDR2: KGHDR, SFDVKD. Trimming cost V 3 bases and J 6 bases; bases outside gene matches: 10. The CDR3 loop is CATSDPRGSRGNEQFF. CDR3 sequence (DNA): TGTGCCACCAGTGATCCCAGGGGGAGTCGGGGCAATGAGCAGTTCTTC.

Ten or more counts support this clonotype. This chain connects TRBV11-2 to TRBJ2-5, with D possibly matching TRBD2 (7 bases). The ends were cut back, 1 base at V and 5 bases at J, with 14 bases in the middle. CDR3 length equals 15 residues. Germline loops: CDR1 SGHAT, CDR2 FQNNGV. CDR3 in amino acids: CASSLAAGAWETQYF. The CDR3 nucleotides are TGTGCCAGCAGCTTAGCGGCGGGGGCTTGGGAGACCCAGTACTTC.

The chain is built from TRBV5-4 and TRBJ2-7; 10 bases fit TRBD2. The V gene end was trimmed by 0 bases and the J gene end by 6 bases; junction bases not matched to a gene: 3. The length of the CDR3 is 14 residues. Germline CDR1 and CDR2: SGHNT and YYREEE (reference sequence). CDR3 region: CASSLGQREGEQYF. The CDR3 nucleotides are TGTGCCAGCAGCTTGGGACAGCGGGAGGGCGAGCAGTACTTC.

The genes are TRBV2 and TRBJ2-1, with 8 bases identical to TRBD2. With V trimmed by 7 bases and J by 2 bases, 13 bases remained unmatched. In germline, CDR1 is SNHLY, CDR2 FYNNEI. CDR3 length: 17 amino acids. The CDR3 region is CASKLLGTSGPYNEQFF. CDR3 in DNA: TGTGCCAGCAAACTGTTGGGAACTAGCGGCCCCTACAATGAGCAGTTCTTC.

The CDR3 reads CAPRGLEAGEDRGASTYEQYF. The CDR3 nucleotides are TGTGCCCCCCGCGGACTGGAGGCGGGAGAAGATCGAGGAGCTAGCACCTACGAGCAGTACTTC. This chain connects TRBV9 to TRBJ2-7, with TRBD2 matching over 7 bases. Germline trimming cut 10 bases from V and 2 bases from J; bases unmatched to any gene: 33. The CDR3 covers 21 residues. Looked up from germline, CDR1 is SGDLS and CDR2 is YYNGEE.

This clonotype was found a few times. DNA of the CDR3: TGTGCCAGCAGCTTATGGATCCCACACTATAATTCACCCCTCCACTTT. Its protein is CASSLWIPHYNSPLHF. V and J are TRBV5-6 and TRBJ1-6; D remains ambiguous. Between the trimmed V and J ends, which lost 2 bases and 3 bases, there was a span of 12 bases. Germline loops: CDR1 SGHDT, CDR2 YYEEEE. This CDR3 has 16 residues.

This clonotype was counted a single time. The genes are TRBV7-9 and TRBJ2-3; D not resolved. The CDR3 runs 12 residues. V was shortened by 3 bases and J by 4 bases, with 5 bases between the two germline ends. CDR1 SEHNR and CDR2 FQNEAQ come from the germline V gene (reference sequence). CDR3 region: CASSFSSDTQYF. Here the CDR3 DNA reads TGTGCCAGCAGCTTTAGTTCAGATACGCAGTATTTT.

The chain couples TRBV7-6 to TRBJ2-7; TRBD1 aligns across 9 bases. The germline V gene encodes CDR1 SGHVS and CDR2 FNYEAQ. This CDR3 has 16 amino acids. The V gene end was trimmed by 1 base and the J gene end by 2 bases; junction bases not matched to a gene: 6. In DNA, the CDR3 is TGTGCCAGCAGCTTAGTTACGGGACAGGGAACCTACGAGCAGTACTTC. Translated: CASSLVTGQGTYEQYF. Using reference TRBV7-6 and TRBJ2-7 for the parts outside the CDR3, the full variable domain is GAGVSQSPRYKVTKRGQDVALRCDPISGHVSLYWYRQALGQGPEFLTYFNYEAQQDKSGLPNDRFSAERPEGSISTLTIQRTEQRDSAMYRCASSLVTGQGTYEQYFGPGTRLTVT.

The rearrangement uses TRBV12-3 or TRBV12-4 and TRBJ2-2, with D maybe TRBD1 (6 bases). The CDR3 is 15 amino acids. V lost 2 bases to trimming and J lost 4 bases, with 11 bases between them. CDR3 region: CASSLQGLTTGELFF. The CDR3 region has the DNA TGTGCCAGCAGTTTACAGGGGTTAACCACCGGGGAGCTGTTTTTT.

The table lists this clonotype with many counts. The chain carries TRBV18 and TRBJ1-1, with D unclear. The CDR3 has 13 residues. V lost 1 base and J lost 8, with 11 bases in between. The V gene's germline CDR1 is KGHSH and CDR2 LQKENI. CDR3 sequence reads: CASSPRREGEAFF. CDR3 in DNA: TGTGCCAGCTCACCACGAAGGGAAGGAGAAGCTTTCTTT.

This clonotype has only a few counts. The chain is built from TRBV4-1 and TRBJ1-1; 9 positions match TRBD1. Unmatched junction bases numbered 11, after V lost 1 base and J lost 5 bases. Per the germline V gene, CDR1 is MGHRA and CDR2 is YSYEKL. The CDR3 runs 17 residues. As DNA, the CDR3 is TGCGCCAGCAGCCAAGGGGTCTTAGGGACAGGGCGTACTGAAGCTTTCTTT. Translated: CASSQGVLGTGRTEAFF.

The CDR3 region is CASSRWGSGRTLLAEQFF. DNA for the CDR3: TGTGCCAGCAGCCGGTGGGGTAGCGGGAGAACTCTCTTAGCTGAGCAGTTCTTC. The chain carries TRBV7-9 and TRBJ2-1, with 9 bases aligning to TRBD2. The CDR3 loop spans 18 amino acids. Trimming took 5 bases from V and 9 from J; bases not matched to a gene: 20. The germline V gene encodes CDR1 SEHNR and CDR2 FQNEAQ (reference sequence).

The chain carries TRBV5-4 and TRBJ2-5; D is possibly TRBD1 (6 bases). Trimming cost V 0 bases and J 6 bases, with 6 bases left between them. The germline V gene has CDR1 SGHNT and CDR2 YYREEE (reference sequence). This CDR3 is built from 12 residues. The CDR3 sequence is CASSLGGQTQYF. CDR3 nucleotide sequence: TGTGCCAGCAGCTTGGGGGGGCAGACCCAGTACTTC.

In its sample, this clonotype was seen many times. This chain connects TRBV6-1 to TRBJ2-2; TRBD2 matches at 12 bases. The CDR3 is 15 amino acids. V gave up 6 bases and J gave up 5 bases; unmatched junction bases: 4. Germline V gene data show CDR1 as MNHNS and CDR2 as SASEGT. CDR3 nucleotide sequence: TGTGCCAGCAGCTCTAGCGGGAGGGGTACCGGGGAGCTGTTTTTT. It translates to CASSSSGRGTGELFF.

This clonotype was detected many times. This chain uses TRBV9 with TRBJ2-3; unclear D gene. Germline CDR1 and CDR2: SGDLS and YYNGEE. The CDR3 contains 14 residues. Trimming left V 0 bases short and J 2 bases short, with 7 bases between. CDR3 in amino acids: CASSVDTSTDTQYF. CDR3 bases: TGTGCCAGCAGCGTAGACACCTCCACAGATACGCAGTATTTT. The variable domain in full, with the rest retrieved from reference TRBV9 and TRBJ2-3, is DSGVTQTPKHLITATGQRVTLRCSPRSGDLSVYWYQQSLDQGLQFLIQYYNGEERAKGNILERFSAQQFPDLHSELNLSSLELGDSALYFCASSVDTSTDTQYFGPGTRLTVL.

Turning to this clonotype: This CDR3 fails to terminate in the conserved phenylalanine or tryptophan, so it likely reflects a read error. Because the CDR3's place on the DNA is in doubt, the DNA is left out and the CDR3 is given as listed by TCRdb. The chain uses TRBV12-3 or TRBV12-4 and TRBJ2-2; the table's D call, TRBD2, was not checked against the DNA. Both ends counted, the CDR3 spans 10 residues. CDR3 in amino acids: CASSFGTSGG.

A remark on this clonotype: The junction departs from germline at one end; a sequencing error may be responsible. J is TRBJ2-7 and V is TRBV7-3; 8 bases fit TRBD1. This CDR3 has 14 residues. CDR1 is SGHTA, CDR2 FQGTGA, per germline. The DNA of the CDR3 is TGTGCCAGCAGTTTCCAGGGGGCCGCCTACGAGCGGTACTTC. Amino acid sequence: CASSFQGAAYERYF. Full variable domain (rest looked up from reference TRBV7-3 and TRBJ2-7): GAGVSQTPSNKVTEKGKYVELRCDPISGHTALYWYRQSLGQGPEFLIYFQGTGAADDSGLPNDRFFAVRPEGSVSTLKIQRTERGDSAVYLCASSFQGAAYERYFGPGTRLTVT.

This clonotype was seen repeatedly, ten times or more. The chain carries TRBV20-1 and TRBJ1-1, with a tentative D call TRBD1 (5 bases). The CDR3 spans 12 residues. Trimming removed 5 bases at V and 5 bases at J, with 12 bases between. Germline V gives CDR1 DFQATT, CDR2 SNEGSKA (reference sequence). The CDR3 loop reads CSAYQGLTEAFF. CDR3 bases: TGCAGTGCTTATCAGGGACTTACTGAAGCTTTCTTT.

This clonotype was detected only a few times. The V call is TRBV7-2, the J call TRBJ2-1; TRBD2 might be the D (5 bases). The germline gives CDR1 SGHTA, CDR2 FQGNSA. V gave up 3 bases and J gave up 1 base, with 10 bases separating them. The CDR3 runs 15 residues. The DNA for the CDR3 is TGTGCCAGCAGCTTGGAAGGGAGTTCCTACAATGAGCAGTTCTTC. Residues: CASSLEGSSYNEQFF.

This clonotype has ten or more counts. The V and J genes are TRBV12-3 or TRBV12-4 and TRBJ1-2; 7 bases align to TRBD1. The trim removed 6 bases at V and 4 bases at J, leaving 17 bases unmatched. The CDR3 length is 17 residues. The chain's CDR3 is CASSPRGYTGTAYGYTF. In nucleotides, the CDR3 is TGTGCCAGCAGCCCGAGGGGATATACCGGGACAGCCTATGGCTACACCTTC.